One sample yielded the 28 T cell receptor beta chains listed below, sequenced in a study of Ad26.COV2.S vaccination and SARS-CoV-2 variants. Treatment given: some 19 received Ad26.COV2.S at low or high dose, single or two shots; about five received placebo; per-sample allocation not given. Each sample was drawn 63 days after the first injection (of vaccine or placebo). Assay: immunoSEQ multiplex PCR; the TCRdb copy retains only in-frame clones and omits some. This repertoire shows about 400,000 clones, over 75% found once; its top ten account for less than 4%. The source material was peripheral blood, sampled in a trial of Ad26.COV2.S vaccine versus placebo. These receptors were collected from a person aged 18-60 years who received the Ad26.COV2.S COVID-19 vaccine or a placebo.

This clone was recorded once. The chain employs TRBV2 and TRBJ2-2; 8 bases align to TRBD2. This CDR3 region has 15 residues. V dropped 8 bases and J dropped 5; count of bases not matched to a gene: 10. CDR1 is SNHLY and CDR2 is FYNNEI in the germline V gene. The CDR3 loop is CASEIQSGGTGELFF. DNA for the CDR3: TGTGCCAGCGAGATTCAAAGCGGGGGTACCGGGGAGCTGTTTTTT. The whole variable domain, filled in from reference TRBV2 and TRBJ2-2, reads EPEVTQTPSHQVTQMGQEVILRCVPISNHLYFYWYRQILGQKVEFLVSFYNNEISEKSEIFDDQFSVERPDGSNFTLKIRSTKLEDSAMYFCASEIQSGGTGELFFGEGSRLTVL.

The chain is built from TRBV6-5 and TRBJ2-1; the match to TRBD2 covers 10 bases. Per germline, CDR1 MNHEY and CDR2 SVGAGI. The CDR3 has 15 residues. J was trimmed by 6 bases and V by 4 bases; bases with no gene match: 6. As DNA, the CDR3 is TGTGCCAGCAGTTTTCTAGCGGGGGCTCTCAATGAGCAGTTCTTC. Amino acid sequence: CASSFLAGALNEQFF.

J is TRBJ2-1 and V is TRBV27; D not certain. CDR3 size: 15 residues. Germline V gene sequence: CDR1 MNHEY, CDR2 SMNVEV (reference sequence). V was clipped by 6 bases and J by 3 bases, with 15 bases between them. CDR3 sequence (DNA): TGTGCCAGCAGCCGACACCCCCTAGACTACAATGAGCAGTTCTTC. It encodes CASSRHPLDYNEQFF.

This chain uses TRBV28 with TRBJ1-5, with unresolved D. V lost 5 bases and J lost 0, with 11 bases in between. The germline V gene encodes CDR1 MDHEN and CDR2 SYDVKM. The length of the CDR3 is 15 residues. CDR3 amino acids: CASSVVGISNQPQHF. In DNA, the CDR3 is TGTGCCAGCAGTGTGGTGGGGATTAGCAATCAGCCCCAGCATTTT.

The chain carries TRBV5-1 and TRBJ2-5; D is undetermined. CDR1 and CDR2 from the germline V gene are SGHRS and YFSETQ. The CDR3 loop spans 16 amino acids. V lost 0 bases, J lost 0 bases, and 12 bases lay in between. CDR3 amino acids: CASSLGPRGYQETQYF. For the CDR3, the DNA is TGCGCCAGCAGCTTGGGGCCCCGTGGGTACCAAGAGACCCAGTACTTC.

The chain couples TRBV6-5 to TRBJ1-5; tentatively, D is TRBD1 (6 bases). The CDR3 is 13 residues long. V lost 5 bases and J 3 bases, leaving 8 bases between the germline ends. Germline CDR1 reads MNHEY; CDR2 reads SVGAGI. The CDR3 protein is CASSRTVNQPQHF. CDR3 bases: TGTGCCAGCAGTCGGACAGTCAATCAGCCCCAGCATTTT.

The chain employs TRBV10-3 and TRBJ1-1, with D unresolved. V was shortened by 0 bases and J by 5 bases, with 13 bases between the two germline ends. CDR3 length: 15 amino acids. Germline V gene sequence: CDR1 ENHRY, CDR2 SYGVKD. In nucleotides, the CDR3 is TGTGCCATCAGTGAGTCGAGAGAGGGTATGACTGAAGCTTTCTTT. This translates into CAISESREGMTEAFF.

This chain uses TRBV6-5 with TRBJ1-1; D uncertain. The V end was cut by 4 bases, the J end by 1 base, with 7 bases between. CDR1 and CDR2 from the germline V gene are MNHEY and SVGAGI. CDR3 size: 13 residues. CDR3 coding DNA: TGTGCCAGCAGTTTACCGGGGAACACTGAAGCTTTCTTT. It specifies CASSLPGNTEAFF.

This rearrangement joins TRBV7-2 to TRBJ2-7; the D is unclear. With 1 base removed from V and 2 bases from J, the gap between germline ends came to 18 bases. The CDR3 has 17 residues. Germline lookup yields CDR1 SGHTA and CDR2 FQGNSA. This chain's CDR3 is CASSLEARARPTYEQYF. In DNA form, the CDR3 reads TGTGCCAGCAGCTTAGAGGCTCGGGCCCGTCCGACCTACGAGCAGTACTTC. Full variable domain (outside the CDR3, taken from reference TRBV7-2 and TRBJ2-7): GAGVSQSPSNKVTEKGKDVELRCDPISGHTALYWYRQSLGQGLEFLIYFQGNSAPDKSGLPSDRFSAERTGGSVSTLTIQRTQQEDSAVYLCASSLEARARPTYEQYFGPGTRLTVT.

The chain carries TRBV11-2 and TRBJ2-3; D possibly corresponds to TRBD1 (5 bases). Germline CDR1 is SGHAT and CDR2 is FQNNGV. V was trimmed by 7 bases and J by 0 bases, leaving 11 bases between them. The CDR3 sequence is 14 residues long. The CDR3 sequence: CASTPGYSTDTQYF. The CDR3 nucleotides read TGTGCCAGCACCCCAGGGTATAGCACAGATACGCAGTATTTT.

The V call is TRBV4-3, the J call TRBJ2-3; 9 nucleotides line up with TRBD2. The trim removed 6 bases at V and 4 bases at J, leaving 11 bases unmatched. Germline CDR1 LGHNA, CDR2 YSLEER. There are 16 residues in the CDR3. CDR3 DNA: TGCGCCAGCAGTCCCCTAGCGGGGAGGACGGCAGATACGCAGTATTTT. Protein sequence: CASSPLAGRTADTQYF.

The chain is built from TRBV5-8 and TRBJ2-7, with 8 bases aligning to TRBD1. J gave up 2 bases and V 3 bases, and 7 bases lay outside the gene matches. CDR3 length equals 15 residues. CDR1 and CDR2 (germline): SGHTS, YDEGEE. The DNA of the CDR3 is TGTGCCAGCAGCTCTGACAGGGGAATCGCCTACGAGCAGTACTTC. Its translation is CASSSDRGIAYEQYF. Filled out from reference TRBV5-8 and TRBJ2-7, the complete variable domain reads EAGVTQSPTHLIKTRGQQATLRCSPISGHTSVYWYQQALGLGLQFLLWYDEGEERNRGNFPPRFSGRQFPNYSSELNVNALELEDSALYLCASSSDRGIAYEQYFGPGTRLTVT.

V and J are TRBV27 and TRBJ2-7; D uncertain. The germline V gene has CDR1 MNHEY and CDR2 SMNVEV (reference sequence). This CDR3 has 15 residues. V was pared by 2 bases and J by 0 bases, with 11 bases between. The chain's CDR3 is CASSLRDGSSYEQYF. Written as DNA, the CDR3 is TGTGCCAGCAGTTTACGCGACGGTAGCTCCTACGAGCAGTACTTC.

The chain combines TRBV4-1 with TRBJ2-3; D not resolved. There are 16 residues in the CDR3. CDR1 is MGHRA, CDR2 YSYEKL, per germline. V shed 1 base and J shed 1 base, with 12 bases lying between them. The CDR3 here is CASSQVFLEGTDTQYF. In DNA, the CDR3 is TGCGCCAGCAGCCAAGTGTTTCTAGAAGGCACAGATACGCAGTATTTT.

Only one count was recorded for this clone. The chain is built from TRBV5-1 and TRBJ2-2, with D perhaps TRBD1 (5 bases). This CDR3 spans 16 amino acids. The germline V gene encodes CDR1 SGHRS and CDR2 YFSETQ. V lost 2 bases and J 0 bases, leaving 11 bases between the germline ends. CDR3 bases: TGCGCCAGCAGCTTTATGACAGTCTCGAACACCGGGGAGCTGTTTTTT. This translates into CASSFMTVSNTGELFF.

The V gene is TRBV5-5, the J gene TRBJ2-7, with D hard to call. This CDR3 has 14 amino acids. Trimming took 0 bases from V and 3 from J, leaving 10 bases between them. Germline CDR1 reads SGHKS; CDR2 reads YYEKEE (reference sequence). CDR3 nucleotides: TGTGCCAGCAGCTTGGGGGCGCTTCGCTACGAGCAGTACTTC. It yields the protein CASSLGALRYEQYF.

The chain carries TRBV6-5 and TRBJ2-1; D ambiguous. Germline CDR1 MNHEY, CDR2 SVGAGI. The CDR3 spans 13 residues. Trimming removed 6 bases at V and 10 bases at J, with 16 bases between. The CDR3 bases are TGTGCCAGCAGCGGACGGACCGCCTCCGAGCAGTTCTTC. Residues: CASSGRTASEQFF.

The V gene is TRBV5-6, the J gene TRBJ2-7; a possible D gene is TRBD1 (5 bases). The CDR3 extends over 15 amino acids. Germline CDR1 SGHDT, CDR2 YYEEEE. V lost 4 bases to trimming and J lost 3 bases, with 17 bases between them. The CDR3 DNA reads as TGTGCCAGCAGCCCGGTCGCAGGGTGGGGCTACGAGCAGTACTTC. Its translation: CASSPVAGWGYEQYF.

The chain couples TRBV5-1 to TRBJ2-2, with D unclear. V was pared by 0 bases and J by 5 bases, with 5 bases between. CDR1 SGHRS and CDR2 YFSETQ come from the germline V gene. The CDR3 consists of 13 residues. The CDR3 sequence: CASSLVGTGELFF. The DNA for the CDR3 is TGCGCCAGCAGCTTGGTAGGGACCGGGGAGCTGTTTTTT.

The chain employs TRBV4-1 and TRBJ1-4; D uncertain. This CDR3 region has 15 residues. The V end was cut by 1 base, the J end by 4 bases, with 10 bases between. CDR1 and CDR2 from the germline V gene are MGHRA and YSYEKL. CDR3 bases: TGCGCCAGCAGCCAAGGGGGTCTAGTTAATGAAAAACTGTTTTTT. This encodes CASSQGGLVNEKLFF.

In DNA, the CDR3 is TGTGCCAGCAGCGTGAAGCGTAACACAGATACGCAGTATTTT. Its translation: CASSVKRNTDTQYF. J is TRBJ2-3 and V is TRBV9; no firm D call. The germline V gene encodes CDR1 SGDLS and CDR2 YYNGEE. This CDR3 comprises 14 residues. The V gene lost 2 bases and the J gene lost 2 bases, with 9 bases spanning the gap. Filled out from reference TRBV9 and TRBJ2-3, the complete variable domain reads DSGVTQTPKHLITATGQRVTLRCSPRSGDLSVYWYQQSLDQGLQFLIQYYNGEERAKGNILERFSAQQFPDLHSELNLSSLELGDSALYFCASSVKRNTDTQYFGPGTRLTVL.

The chain combines TRBV4-1 with TRBJ2-7; no definite D call. The ends were cut back, 0 bases at V and 2 bases at J, with 11 bases in the middle. Per the germline V gene, CDR1 is MGHRA and CDR2 is YSYEKL. The CDR3 extends over 15 amino acids. The CDR3 sequence is CASSQDLDETYEQYF. Here the CDR3 DNA reads TGCGCCAGCAGCCAAGATCTCGACGAAACCTACGAGCAGTACTTC.

The chain couples TRBV7-9 to TRBJ2-7, with 7 bases identical to TRBD1. CDR1 is SEHNR, CDR2 FQNEAQ, per germline (reference sequence). The CDR3 is 15 amino acids. The J segment lost 0 bases and the V segment lost 5 bases, leaving 7 bases of the junction unmatched. As DNA, the CDR3 is TGTGCCAGCAGCAAAACAGGGGACGACTCCTACGAGCAGTACTTC. It is translated as CASSKTGDDSYEQYF.

V is TRBV27 and J is TRBJ1-2; TRBD1 agrees at 10 bases. The CDR3 totals 14 residues. Looked up from germline, CDR1 is MNHEY and CDR2 is SMNVEV (reference sequence). V dropped 5 bases and J dropped 6; count of bases not matched to a gene: 6. In nucleotides, the CDR3 is TGTGCCAGCAGTAGCGGGACAGGGGTGAATGGCTACACCTTC. This codes for CASSSGTGVNGYTF.

The chain recombines TRBV28 with TRBJ2-3, with TRBD2 matching 16 bases. The CDR3 is 16 amino acids. Germline-derived CDR1 and CDR2 are MDHEN and SYDVKM. Unmatched junction bases numbered 5, after V lost 6 bases and J lost 5 bases. For the CDR3, the DNA is TGTGCCAGCAGCGAGGGACTAGCGGGGGGGCAAGATACGCAGTATTTT. Translation gives CASSEGLAGGQDTQYF.

V is TRBV5-1 and J is TRBJ2-2, with D possibly being TRBD1 (5 bases). The length of the CDR3 is 14 residues. Deletions cut 10 bases from V and 3 bases from J, with 16 bases between. From germline, CDR1 is SGHRS and CDR2 YFSETQ. The DNA of the CDR3 is TGCGCCTCCAGGGAACAGTCCGACACCGGGGAGCTGTTTTTT. Amino acids: CASREQSDTGELFF.

V is TRBV6-5 and J is TRBJ2-2, with D possibly TRBD2 on 6 matching bases. The CDR3 has 14 residues. Trimming took 8 bases from V and 4 from J, leaving 14 bases between them. CDR1 and CDR2 from the germline V gene are MNHEY and SVGAGI. The CDR3, as DNA: TGTGCCAGCTCTCACGGGGGAGGCACCGGGGAGCTGTTTTTT. This gives the protein CASSHGGGTGELFF.

This chain joins TRBV29-1 and TRBJ1-1; 7 bases align to TRBD1. This CDR3 contains 13 residues. Trimming took 7 bases from V and 11 from J; bases not matched to a gene: 16. The germline gives CDR1 SQVTM, CDR2 ANQGSEA. The CDR3 nucleotides read TGCAGCGCCGCCGACAGGGCTGGGAATTGGGCTTTCTTT. Translation gives CSAADRAGNWAFF.